This is a list of T cell receptor beta chains from one sample in a study of T-cell reconstitution after alpha-beta-depleted transplantation in children. In TCRdb, the PCR reads were re-called with MiXCR into one record per CDR3 protein. The sample lists around 300,000 distinct CDR3 sequences; approximately 23% were seen once. The specimen comprised PBMCs, mostly from graft donor cells, sampled 180 days after TCRalphabeta/CD19-depleted stem cell transplant. Source of these receptors: a male patient under 18 who had a stem cell transplant for acute lymphoblastic leukemia, so the T cells may come from the graft donor. Each CDR3 is given with its conserved first and last residue. D genes are given only for firm matches. Size tells how often a clone was seen (once, few, many) or the class of an expanded clone, and some rows leave it out.

abundance: .; d_gene: TRBD1; len: 21; v_gene: TRBV20-1; j_gene: TRBJ2-5; CDR3nt: TGCAGTGCTAGAGTCCCACTACCGGGACAGGGGGGACCCTGGCCTCAAGAGACCCAGTACTTC; CDR3aa: CSARVPLPGQGGPWPQETQYF
abundance: few; d_gene: .; len: 16; v_gene: TRBV9; j_gene: TRBJ2-1; CDR3nt: TGTGCCAGCAGCGTAGAAGCGCTCTCCCGGAACAATGAGCAGTTCTTC; CDR3aa: CASSVEALSRNNEQFF
abundance: few; d_gene: TRBD1; len: 14; v_gene: TRBV27; j_gene: TRBJ2-3; CDR3nt: TGTGCCAGCTCGATACAGGGGGCGGCAGATACGCAGTATTTT; CDR3aa: CASSIQGAADTQYF
abundance: few; d_gene: TRBD2; len: 17; v_gene: TRBV20-1; j_gene: TRBJ2-1; CDR3nt: TGCAGTGCTAGAAGGACTAGCGGGAGTGAGTCCTACAATGAGCAGTTCTTC; CDR3aa: CSARRTSGSESYNEQFF
abundance: few; d_gene: TRBD2; len: 19; v_gene: TRBV12-3/TRBV12-4; j_gene: TRBJ2-1; CDR3nt: TGTGCCAGCAGTTTAGGCCCTTTTATTCTAGCGGGAGCCCCCAATGAGCAGTTCTTC; CDR3aa: CASSLGPFILAGAPNEQFF
abundance: once; d_gene: TRBD1; len: 16; v_gene: TRBV18; j_gene: TRBJ1-4; CDR3nt: TGTGCCAGCTCACGCTACCGGGACAGGGCTAATGAAAAACTGTTTTTT; CDR3aa: CASSRYRDRANEKLFF
abundance: .; d_gene: TRBD2; len: 19; v_gene: TRBV7-6; j_gene: TRBJ2-3; CDR3nt: TGTGCCAGCAGCTTAGCCCCTCGGACTAGCGGGAGGATGTCAGATACGCAGTATTTT; CDR3aa: CASSLAPRTSGRMSDTQYF
abundance: .; d_gene: TRBD2; len: 16; v_gene: TRBV20-1; j_gene: TRBJ2-3; CDR3nt: TGCAGTGCGTCACCCGGGACTACCTCGACCCCAGATACGCAGTATTTT; CDR3aa: CSASPGTTSTPDTQYF
abundance: .; d_gene: .; len: 16; v_gene: TRBV5-1; j_gene: TRBJ2-5; CDR3nt: TGCGCCAGCAGATTCGTTAGTGGGACTCCCGGCGAGACCCAGTACTTC; CDR3aa: CASRFVSGTPGETQYF
abundance: .; d_gene: TRBD2; len: 13; v_gene: TRBV7-7; j_gene: TRBJ2-5; CDR3nt: TGTGCCAGCAGCTACTGGGGGGGAGAGACCCAGTACTTC; CDR3aa: CASSYWGGETQYF
abundance: few; d_gene: .; len: 13; v_gene: TRBV2; j_gene: TRBJ1-2; CDR3nt: TGTGCCAGCAGTGACAGCTTTAACTATGGCTACACCTTC; CDR3aa: CASSDSFNYGYTF
abundance: .; d_gene: .; len: 17; v_gene: TRBV3-1; j_gene: TRBJ2-5; CDR3nt: TGTGCCACCAGCCAAGAACGGGACAATCCCAACGAAGAGACCCAGTACTTC; CDR3aa: CATSQERDNPNEETQYF
abundance: few; d_gene: .; len: 15; v_gene: TRBV5-6; j_gene: TRBJ2-7; CDR3nt: TGTGCCAGCAGCTTCCTAGGGGCGGACGCCTACGAGCAGTACTTC; CDR3aa: CASSFLGADAYEQYF
abundance: .; d_gene: .; len: 12; v_gene: TRBV18; j_gene: TRBJ2-5; CDR3nt: TGTGCCAGCTCACCCACTCAAGAGACCCAGTACTTC; CDR3aa: CASSPTQETQYF
abundance: .; d_gene: .; len: 14; v_gene: TRBV5-1; j_gene: TRBJ2-4; CDR3nt: TGCGCCAGCAGCCGCGAGGCACGTAGAAACATTCAGTACTTC; CDR3aa: CASSREARRNIQYF
abundance: few; d_gene: TRBD2; len: 17; v_gene: TRBV10-3; j_gene: TRBJ2-5; CDR3nt: TGTGCCATCAGTCGAGGCCTAGCGGGGTACGGGTCCGAGACCCAGTACTTC; CDR3aa: CAISRGLAGYGSETQYF
abundance: .; d_gene: .; len: 16; v_gene: TRBV14; j_gene: TRBJ2-1; CDR3nt: TGTGCCAGCAGCCGAAACGCAATTGGGCGGCACAATGAGCAGTTCTTC; CDR3aa: CASSRNAIGRHNEQFF
abundance: .; d_gene: .; len: 13; v_gene: TRBV29-1; j_gene: TRBJ1-1; CDR3nt: TGCAGCGTGGGTGTAAGGCTTAACACTGAAGCTTTCTTT; CDR3aa: CSVGVRLNTEAFF
abundance: few; d_gene: TRBD1; len: 15; v_gene: TRBV12-3/TRBV12-4; j_gene: TRBJ2-1; CDR3nt: TGTGCCAGCAGTTTAGTAAGACAGGGGGCGAATGAGCAGTTCTTC; CDR3aa: CASSLVRQGANEQFF
abundance: .; d_gene: .; len: 14; v_gene: TRBV12-3/TRBV12-4; j_gene: TRBJ2-7; CDR3nt: TGTGCCAGCAGTTTATGGGAGAGCTCCTACGAGCAGTACTTC; CDR3aa: CASSLWESSYEQYF
abundance: many; d_gene: .; len: 15; v_gene: TRBV20-1; j_gene: TRBJ2-7; CDR3nt: TGCAGTGCTAGAGAGGGGGCTAGCGAGGCCTTTGAGCAGTACTTC; CDR3aa: CSAREGASEAFEQYF
abundance: few; d_gene: .; len: 15; v_gene: TRBV5-1; j_gene: TRBJ2-5; CDR3nt: TGCGCCAGCAATACCAGGGGGCGGGAGGAAGAGACCCAGTACTTC; CDR3aa: CASNTRGREEETQYF
abundance: few; d_gene: TRBD1; len: 12; v_gene: TRBV12-3/TRBV12-4; j_gene: TRBJ2-1; CDR3nt: TGTGCCAGCAGTTTTGACAGGGTTGAGCAGTTCTTC; CDR3aa: CASSFDRVEQFF
abundance: few; d_gene: .; len: 13; v_gene: TRBV7-3; j_gene: TRBJ2-1; CDR3nt: TGTGCCAGCAGACCTGAGGACGTGCATGAGCAGTTCTTC; CDR3aa: CASRPEDVHEQFF